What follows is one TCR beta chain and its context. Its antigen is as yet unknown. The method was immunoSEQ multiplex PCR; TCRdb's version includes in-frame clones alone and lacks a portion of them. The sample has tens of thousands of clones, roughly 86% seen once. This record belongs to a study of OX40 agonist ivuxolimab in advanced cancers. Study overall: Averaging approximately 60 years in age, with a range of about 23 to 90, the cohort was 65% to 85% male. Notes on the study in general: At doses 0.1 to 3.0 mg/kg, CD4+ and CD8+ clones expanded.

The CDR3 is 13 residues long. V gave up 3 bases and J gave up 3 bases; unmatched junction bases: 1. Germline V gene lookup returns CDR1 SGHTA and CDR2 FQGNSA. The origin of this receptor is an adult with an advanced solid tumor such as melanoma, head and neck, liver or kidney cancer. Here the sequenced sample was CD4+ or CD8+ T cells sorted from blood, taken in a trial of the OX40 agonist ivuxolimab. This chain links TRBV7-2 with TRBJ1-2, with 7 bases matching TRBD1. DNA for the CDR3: TGTGCCAGCAGCTTTGGACAGGACTATGGCTACACCTTC. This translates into CASSFGQDYGYTF.